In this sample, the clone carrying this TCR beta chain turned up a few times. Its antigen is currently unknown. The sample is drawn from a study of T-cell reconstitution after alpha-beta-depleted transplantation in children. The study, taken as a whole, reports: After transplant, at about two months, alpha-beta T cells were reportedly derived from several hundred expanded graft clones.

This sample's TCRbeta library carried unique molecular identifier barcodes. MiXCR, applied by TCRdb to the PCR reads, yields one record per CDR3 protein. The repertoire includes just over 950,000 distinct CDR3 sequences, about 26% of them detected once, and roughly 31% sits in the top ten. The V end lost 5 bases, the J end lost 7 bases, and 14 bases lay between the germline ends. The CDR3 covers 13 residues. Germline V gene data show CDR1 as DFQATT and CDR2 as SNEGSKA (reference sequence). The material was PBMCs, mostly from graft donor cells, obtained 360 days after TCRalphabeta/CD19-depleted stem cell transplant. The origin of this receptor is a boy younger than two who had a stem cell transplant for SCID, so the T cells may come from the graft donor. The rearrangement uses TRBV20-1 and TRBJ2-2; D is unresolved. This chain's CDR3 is CSAAVDGLGELFF. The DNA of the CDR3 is TGCAGTGCTGCGGTGGACGGCCTCGGGGAGCTGTTTTTT.